The 22 T cell receptor beta chains given below trace back to one sample, sequenced in a study of blood T cell repertoires in COVID-19 (dated by TCRdb to the early 2020s). The library was obtained by the immunoSEQ multiplex PCR assay. Here the immuneACCESS table is served through TCRdb, limited to in-frame sequences with V and J called. Missing clones are a known gap in these copies; in checked studies unresolved V genes cover under half, and the rest lacks a known reason. Counted in this sample were tens of thousands of clones; 90% of them appeared once. Of the sample, 5.3% falls within the top ten clones. Sequencing was done on a sample of peripheral blood. The receptors were gathered from a man aged 50 to 59 with acute or convalescent COVID-19.

The chain's CDR3 is CASSHGRQGYGYTF. The CDR3 DNA sequence: TGTGCCAGCAGCCACGGCAGACAAGGCTATGGCTACACCTTC. The J gene is TRBJ1-2, the V gene TRBV3-1 (or the pseudogene TRBV3-2); D gene uncertain. Per germline, CDR1 LGHDT and CDR2 YNNKEL (reference sequence). This CDR3 comprises 14 residues. Trimming stripped 3 bases from V and 4 bases from J, with 12 bases between.

The V and J genes are TRBV27 and TRBJ2-7; TRBD1 agrees at 7 bases. Germline-derived CDR1 and CDR2 are MNHEY and SMNVEV (reference sequence). The CDR3 totals 14 residues. The V segment lost 5 bases and the J segment 0 bases; nucleotides outside the gene matches: 4. The CDR3 sequence is CASSVGQRSYEQYF. CDR3 in DNA: TGTGCCAGCAGTGTGGGACAGCGCTCCTACGAGCAGTACTTC.

This chain connects TRBV24-1 to TRBJ2-2, with no clear D. This CDR3 is built from 14 residues. Per the germline V gene, CDR1 is KGHDR and CDR2 is SFDVKD. Trimming left V 4 bases short and J 1 base short, with 6 bases between. This CDR3 is CATSEQRNTGELFF. CDR3 coding DNA: TGTGCCACCAGTGAACAGAGGAACACCGGGGAGCTGTTTTTT.

V gene TRBV6-5 combines with J gene TRBJ2-7, with 7 bases that match TRBD2. V lost 6 bases to trimming and J lost 7 bases; unmatched junction nucleotides: 3. CDR3 length equals 11 residues. Germline V gene data show CDR1 as MNHEY and CDR2 as SVGAGI. The DNA for the CDR3 is TGTGCCAGCAGGACCGGGAGGGAGCAGTACTTC. Translating gives CASRTGREQYF.

The chain couples TRBV19 to TRBJ1-1; TRBD1 aligns across 10 bases. The V segment lost 5 bases and the J segment 0 bases; nucleotides outside the gene matches: 9. Germline assignment: CDR1 LNHDA and CDR2 SQIVND (reference sequence). The CDR3 runs 17 residues. CDR3 protein: CASSSLGQGVVNTEAFF. The CDR3 DNA is TGTGCCAGTAGTTCACTCGGACAGGGGGTTGTGAACACTGAAGCTTTCTTT.

The V gene is TRBV10-3, the J gene TRBJ2-1; 15 bases map to TRBD2. V shed 7 bases, J shed 10 bases, and the junction held 5 bases outside the gene matches. CDR1 and CDR2 from the germline V gene are ENHRY and SYGVKD. This CDR3 has 14 residues. CDR3 nucleotide sequence: TGTGCCATCAACGGACTAGCGGGAGGGGGCGAGCAGTTCTTC. Protein product: CAINGLAGGGEQFF.

The chain links TRBV27 to TRBJ2-7, with a weak D call TRBD1 (5 bases). The CDR3 consists of 13 residues. The V gene lost 7 bases and the J gene lost 6 bases, with 16 bases spanning the gap. Germline CDR1 reads MNHEY; CDR2 reads SMNVEV (reference sequence). Here the CDR3 reads CASTPYQGREQYF. Written as DNA, the CDR3 is TGTGCCAGCACCCCCTACCAGGGTCGCGAGCAGTACTTC.

This chain connects TRBV11-3 to TRBJ2-3, with a tentative D call TRBD2 (6 bases). Germline V gives CDR1 SGHNT, CDR2 YENEEA. V lost 5 bases and J lost 0, with 27 bases in between. The CDR3 is made up of 20 amino acids. The CDR3 reads CASSQTGLSGITFSTDTQYF. The DNA for the CDR3 is TGTGCCAGCAGCCAAACAGGACTTAGCGGTATAACCTTTAGCACAGATACGCAGTATTTT.

The V call is TRBV5-1, the J call TRBJ1-1, with 8 bases lining up with TRBD1. Germline V gives CDR1 SGHRS, CDR2 YFSETQ. CDR3 length: 15 amino acids. V shed 3 bases, J shed 6 bases, and the junction held 10 bases outside the gene matches. In DNA form, the CDR3 reads TGCGCCAGCAGCTATGAGGGGCAGGGGGCGGCTGAAGCTTTCTTT. Protein: CASSYEGQGAAEAFF.

V is TRBV9 and J is TRBJ2-1; a possible D gene is TRBD2 (6 bases). The V end was cut by 0 bases, the J end by 5 bases, with 15 bases between. Germline values: CDR1 SGDLS, CDR2 YYNGEE. The CDR3 spans 16 residues. CDR3 residues: CASSVALREGDNEQFF. In DNA form, the CDR3 reads TGTGCCAGCAGCGTAGCTCTGCGGGAAGGCGACAATGAGCAGTTCTTC.

The CDR3 reads CASSLDTGGPNTEAFF. The CDR3, as DNA: TGCGCCAGCAGCTTGGATACAGGGGGCCCCAACACTGAAGCTTTCTTT. The chain links TRBV5-1 to TRBJ1-1; the match to TRBD1 covers 9 bases. Germline trimming cut 0 bases from V and 2 bases from J; bases unmatched to any gene: 5. Germline CDR1 is SGHRS and CDR2 is YFSETQ. This CDR3 is built from 16 residues.

V usage is TRBV6-5 and J usage is TRBJ2-7; 9 bases agree with TRBD2. The CDR3 is 15 residues long. Per the germline V gene, CDR1 is MNHEY and CDR2 is SVGAGI. J lost 7 bases, V lost 4 bases, and 11 bases had no gene match. CDR3 nucleotide sequence: TGTGCCAGCAGTTCCCCTTTTAGCGGGAGATGGGAGCAGTACTTC. Its translation: CASSSPFSGRWEQYF.

V gene TRBV2 combines with J gene TRBJ2-7; TRBD1 matches at 8 bases. Trimming cost V 4 bases and J 1 base; bases outside gene matches: 3. The germline CDR1 and CDR2 sequences are SNHLY and FYNNEI. The CDR3 covers 14 residues. The CDR3 DNA reads as TGTGCCAGCAGTGGACAGGGGTTATCCTACGAGCAGTACTTC. The encoded protein is CASSGQGLSYEQYF.

V and J are TRBV5-1 and TRBJ2-3; tentative D call: TRBD2 (6 bases). CDR1 and CDR2 from the germline V gene are SGHRS and YFSETQ. This CDR3 spans 15 amino acids. Trimming pared 3 bases from V and 2 bases from J, leaving 13 bases between. The CDR3 spells CASSSDPGATDTQYF. In DNA form, the CDR3 reads TGCGCCAGCAGCTCGGATCCGGGAGCCACAGATACGCAGTATTTT. The full variable domain, completed using reference TRBV5-1 and TRBJ2-3, is KAGVTQTPRYLIKTRGQQVTLSCSPISGHRSVSWYQQTPGQGLQFLFEYFSETQRNKGNFPGRFSGRQFSNSRSEMNVSTLELGDSALYLCASSSDPGATDTQYFGPGTRLTVL.

This sequence joins TRBV9 and TRBJ2-7; 9 bases agree with TRBD2. The CDR3 extends over 16 amino acids. Germline CDR1 reads SGDLS; CDR2 reads YYNGEE. V gave up 4 bases and J gave up 1 base; unmatched junction bases: 9. As DNA, the CDR3 is TGTGCCAGCAGCCCCCAAGCGGGAGGTAAATCCTACGAGCAGTACTTC. Its translation is CASSPQAGGKSYEQYF.

The rearrangement uses TRBV21-1 and TRBJ2-7; the DNA was not compared with TRBD1, the D call given in the table. TRBV21-1 constitutes a pseudogene. The CDR3 contains 16 residues. The CDR3 DNA is TGTGCCAGCAGCAAACCGACGGTGACAGAATCCTACGAGCAGTACTTC. Its protein is CASSKPTVTESYEQYF.

The CDR3 reads CASSLGQGASDTQYF. As DNA, the CDR3 is TGCGCCAGCAGCCTCGGACAGGGGGCCAGCGATACGCAGTATTTT. This chain joins TRBV5-1 and TRBJ2-3; 11 nucleotides match TRBD1. The germline V gene has CDR1 SGHRS and CDR2 YFSETQ. V was clipped by 4 bases and J by 6 bases; unmatched bases: 7. The CDR3 contains 15 residues.

This rearrangement joins TRBV19 to TRBJ2-1, with D possibly TRBD1 on 5 matching bases. CDR1 and CDR2 from the germline V gene are LNHDA and SQIVND (reference sequence). Trimming removed 1 base from V and 6 bases from J, with 7 bases in between. The CDR3 consists of 13 residues. The CDR3 DNA reads TGTGCCAGTAGTATAGTCCAGGGCAATGAGCAGTTCTTC. Its protein product is CASSIVQGNEQFF.

This rearrangement joins TRBV7-2 to TRBJ2-1, with TRBD2 matching over 7 bases. From germline, CDR1 is SGHTA and CDR2 FQGNSA. The CDR3 sequence is 15 residues long. Unmatched junction bases numbered 11, after V lost 5 bases and J lost 7 bases. CDR3 region: CASSPPSGMGNEQFF. As DNA, the CDR3 is TGTGCCAGCAGCCCCCCAAGCGGGATGGGAAATGAGCAGTTCTTC.

The rearrangement joins TRBV30 to TRBJ2-7; the D gene is possibly TRBD2 (5 bases). This CDR3 region has 10 residues. Germline assignment: CDR1 GTSNPN and CDR2 SVGIG (reference sequence). Trimming cost V 7 bases and J 3 bases, with 7 bases left between them. Here the CDR3 reads CASGDYEQYF. The CDR3 coding sequence is TGTGCCTCCGGGGACTACGAGCAGTACTTC.

Note on this clone: This sample includes further DNA sequences coding for the same CDR3. V and J are TRBV12-3 or TRBV12-4 and TRBJ1-1, with TRBD1 matching 7 bases. The length of the CDR3 is 13 residues. The trim removed 5 bases at V and 1 base at J, leaving 1 base unmatched. This CDR3 reads CASSRTGNTEAFF. The CDR3 bases are TGTGCCAGCAGTCGGACAGGGAACACTGAAGCTTTCTTT.

The chain uses TRBV24-1 and TRBJ2-3, with TRBD2 matching over 9 bases. Looked up from germline, CDR1 is KGHDR and CDR2 is SFDVKD. Trimming removed 2 bases from V and 5 bases from J; junction bases left unmatched: 4. The CDR3 runs to 15 residues. This CDR3 is CATSDWRAGGDTQYF. The CDR3 DNA reads as TGTGCCACCAGTGATTGGAGAGCGGGAGGAGATACGCAGTATTTT.